A single sample gave rise to the 7 T cell receptor beta chains below, sequenced in a study of metastatic and nonmetastatic thyroid tumors. Thyroid surgery was preceded by no treatment in any patient. TCRdb re-clonotyped the PCR reads via MiXCR. The sample includes roughly 16,000 clones, 34% seen only once; the top ten take less than 9.5%. The sequenced sample was tumor tissue. The receptors come from a female donor with papillary thyroid cancer or a benign thyroid nodule (not recorded which). Some clones in this sample may be carry-over from other donors' samples.

This clone was counted ten times or more. This sequence may be a read error, since a much larger clone differs from it by one base. The chain has TRBV20-1 and TRBJ1-1; D not certain. The V and J ends lost 5 bases and 1 base respectively, with 11 bases between them. Germline-derived CDR1 and CDR2 are DFQATT and SNEGSKA (reference sequence). This CDR3 spans 13 amino acids. In DNA, the CDR3 is TGCAGTGCTCCAACACAACCGAACACTGAAGCTTTCTTT. This codes for CSAPTQPNTEAFF.

V and J are TRBV28 and TRBJ2-7, with D tentatively TRBD2 (6 bases). This CDR3 contains 13 residues. CDR1 is MDHEN, CDR2 SYDVKM, per germline. The V end lost 5 bases, the J end lost 5 bases, and 13 bases lay between the germline ends. Here the CDR3 reads CASSRDSAHEQYF. The CDR3 DNA is TGTGCCAGCAGTAGGGACTCCGCTCACGAGCAGTACTTC.

Many counts were recorded for this clone. The rearrangement links TRBV5-1 to TRBJ2-5, with 7 bases aligning to TRBD2. This CDR3 has 12 amino acids. Germline-derived CDR1 and CDR2 are SGHRS and YFSETQ. V shed 0 bases, J shed 11 bases, and the junction held 4 bases outside the gene matches. DNA of the CDR3: TGCGCCAGCAGCTTGGCCGGACTAGTTCAGTACTTC. This codes for CASSLAGLVQYF.

This clone was counted only a few times. Because it lacks the conserved phenylalanine or tryptophan at the end, this CDR3 is likely a read error. V usage is TRBV9 and J usage is TRBJ2-7; D might be TRBD1 (5 bases). The germline V gene has CDR1 SGDLS and CDR2 YYNGEE. The length of the CDR3 is 14 residues. The CDR3 loop is CGCSVDLGEYEQYL. The CDR3 coding sequence is TGTGGCTGCAGCGTAGATTTAGGGGAATACGAGCAGTACTTG.

V gene TRBV7-8 combines with J gene TRBJ2-5; D may be TRBD2 (6 bases). This CDR3 is built from 17 residues. V was clipped by 2 bases and J by 7 bases, with 23 bases between them. Germline V gene sequence: CDR1 SGHVS, CDR2 FQNEAQ. The CDR3 loop is CASSLPLVSSATGTQYF. The CDR3 DNA reads TGTGCCAGCAGCTTACCGCTCGTATCTAGCGCCACGGGGACCCAGTACTTC.

The rearrangement uses TRBV5-1 and TRBJ2-7; D call uncertain. CDR3 length: 13 residues. Germline V CDR1 and CDR2: SGHRS, YFSETQ. V was clipped by 4 bases and J by 5 bases, with 13 bases between them. The CDR3 protein is CASSTGSGNEQYF. As DNA, the CDR3 is TGCGCCAGCAGCACCGGGTCAGGCAACGAGCAGTACTTC.

The chain employs TRBV7-6 and TRBJ2-1, with D maybe TRBD1 (6 bases). Trimming took off 7 bases at V and 7 bases at J, with 14 bases between the two ends. CDR3 length equals 13 residues. Germline V gives CDR1 SGHVS, CDR2 FNYEAQ. DNA of the CDR3: TGTGCCAGCACCCCCTCAGGGGTTAATGAGCAGTTCTTC. Its protein is CASTPSGVNEQFF.